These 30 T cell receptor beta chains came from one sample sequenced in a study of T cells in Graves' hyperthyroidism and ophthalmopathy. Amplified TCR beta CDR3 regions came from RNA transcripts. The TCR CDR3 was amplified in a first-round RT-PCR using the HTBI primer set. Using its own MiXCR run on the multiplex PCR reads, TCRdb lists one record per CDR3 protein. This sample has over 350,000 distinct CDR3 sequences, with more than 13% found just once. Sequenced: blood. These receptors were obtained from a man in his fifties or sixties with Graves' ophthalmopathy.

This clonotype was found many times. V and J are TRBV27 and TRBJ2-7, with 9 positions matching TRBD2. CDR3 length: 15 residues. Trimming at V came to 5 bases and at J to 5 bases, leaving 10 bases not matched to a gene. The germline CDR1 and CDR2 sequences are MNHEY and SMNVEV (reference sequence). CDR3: CASSLRTSVDNEQYF. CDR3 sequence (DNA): TGTGCCAGCAGTCTAAGGACTAGCGTGGATAACGAGCAGTACTTC.

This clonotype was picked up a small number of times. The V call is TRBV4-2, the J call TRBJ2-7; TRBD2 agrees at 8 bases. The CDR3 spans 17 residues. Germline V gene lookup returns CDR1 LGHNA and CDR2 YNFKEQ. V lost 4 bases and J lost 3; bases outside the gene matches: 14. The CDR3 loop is CASSLMVSGGLNYEQYF. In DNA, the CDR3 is TGTGCCAGCAGCCTAATGGTCAGCGGGGGTCTAAACTACGAGCAGTACTTC.

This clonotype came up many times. The CDR3 protein is CSARDQAGGANVLTF. As DNA, the CDR3 is TGCAGTGCTAGAGATCAGGCAGGGGGGGCCAACGTCCTGACTTTC. The rearrangement joins TRBV20-1 to TRBJ2-6; D may be TRBD1 (5 bases). Germline CDR1 reads DFQATT; CDR2 reads SNEGSKA (reference sequence). CDR3 length: 15 amino acids. V lost 0 bases and J lost 4, with 10 bases in between.

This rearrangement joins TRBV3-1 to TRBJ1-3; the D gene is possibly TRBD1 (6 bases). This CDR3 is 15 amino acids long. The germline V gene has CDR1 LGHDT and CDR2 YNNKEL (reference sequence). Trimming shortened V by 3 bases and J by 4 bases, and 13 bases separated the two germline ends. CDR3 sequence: CASSQDRGLGNTIYF. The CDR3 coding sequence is TGTGCCAGCAGCCAGGATCGGGGGCTAGGAAACACCATATATTTT.

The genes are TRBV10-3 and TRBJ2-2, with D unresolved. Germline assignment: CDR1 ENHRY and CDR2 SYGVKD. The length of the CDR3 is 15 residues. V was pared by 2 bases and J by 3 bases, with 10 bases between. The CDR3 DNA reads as TGTGCCATCAGTGAGCTTGGACCGTACACCGGGGAGCTGTTTTTT. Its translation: CAISELGPYTGELFF.

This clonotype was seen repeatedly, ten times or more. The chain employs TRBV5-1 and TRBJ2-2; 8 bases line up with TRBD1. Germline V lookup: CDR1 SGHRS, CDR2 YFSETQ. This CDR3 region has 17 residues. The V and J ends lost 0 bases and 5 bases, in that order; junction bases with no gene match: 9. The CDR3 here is CASSLVLARGRTGELFF. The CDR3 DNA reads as TGCGCCAGCAGCTTGGTGCTGGCCAGGGGGCGAACCGGGGAGCTGTTTTTT.

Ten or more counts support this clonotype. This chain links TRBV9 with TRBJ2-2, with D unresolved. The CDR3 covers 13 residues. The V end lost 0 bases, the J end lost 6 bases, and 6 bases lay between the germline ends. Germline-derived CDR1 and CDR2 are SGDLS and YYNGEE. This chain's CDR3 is CASSVDLSGELFF. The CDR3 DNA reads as TGTGCCAGCAGCGTAGATCTCTCCGGGGAGCTGTTTTTT.

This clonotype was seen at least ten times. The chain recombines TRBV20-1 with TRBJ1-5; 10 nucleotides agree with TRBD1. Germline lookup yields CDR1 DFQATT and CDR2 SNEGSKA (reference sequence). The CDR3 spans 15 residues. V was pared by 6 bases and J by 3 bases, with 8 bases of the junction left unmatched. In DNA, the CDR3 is TGCAGTGCCGTTCCCGGGACAGGGGTCAATCAGCCCCAGCATTTT. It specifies CSAVPGTGVNQPQHF.

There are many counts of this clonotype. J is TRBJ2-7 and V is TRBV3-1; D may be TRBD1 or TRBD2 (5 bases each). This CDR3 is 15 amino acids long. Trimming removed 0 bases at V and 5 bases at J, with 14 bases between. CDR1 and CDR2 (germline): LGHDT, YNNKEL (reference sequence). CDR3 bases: TGTGCCAGCAGCCAAGATCCGGGACGGAGAAACGAGCAGTACTTC. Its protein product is CASSQDPGRRNEQYF.

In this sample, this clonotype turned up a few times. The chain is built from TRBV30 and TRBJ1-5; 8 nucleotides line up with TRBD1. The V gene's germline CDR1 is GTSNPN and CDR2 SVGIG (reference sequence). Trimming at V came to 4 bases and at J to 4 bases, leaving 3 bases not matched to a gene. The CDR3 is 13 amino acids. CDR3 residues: CAWNRDRNQPQHF. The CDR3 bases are TGTGCCTGGAACCGGGACAGGAATCAGCCCCAGCATTTT.

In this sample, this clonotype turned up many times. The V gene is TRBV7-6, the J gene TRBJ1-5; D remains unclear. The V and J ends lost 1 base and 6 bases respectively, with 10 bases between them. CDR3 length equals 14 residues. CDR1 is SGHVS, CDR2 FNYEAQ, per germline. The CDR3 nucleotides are TGTGCCAGCAGCTTAGGGCAACCCGGTCAGCCCCAGCATTTT. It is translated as CASSLGQPGQPQHF. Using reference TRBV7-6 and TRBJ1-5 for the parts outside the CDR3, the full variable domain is GAGVSQSPRYKVTKRGQDVALRCDPISGHVSLYWYRQALGQGPEFLTYFNYEAQQDKSGLPNDRFSAERPEGSISTLTIQRTEQRDSAMYRCASSLGQPGQPQHFGDGTRLSIL.

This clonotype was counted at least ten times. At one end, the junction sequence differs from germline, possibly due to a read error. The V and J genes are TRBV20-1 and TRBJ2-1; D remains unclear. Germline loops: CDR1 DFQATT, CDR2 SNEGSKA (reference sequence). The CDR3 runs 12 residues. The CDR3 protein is CSARYSFNEQFF. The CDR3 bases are TGCAGTGCCCGTTACTCCTTCAATGAGCAGTTCTTC.

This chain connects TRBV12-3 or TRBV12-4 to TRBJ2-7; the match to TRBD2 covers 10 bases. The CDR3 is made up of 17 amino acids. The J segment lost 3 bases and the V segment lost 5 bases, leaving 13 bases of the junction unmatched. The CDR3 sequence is CASSNPLAGRDFYEQYF. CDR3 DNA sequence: TGTGCCAGCAGTAACCCACTAGCGGGGAGGGACTTCTACGAGCAGTACTTC.

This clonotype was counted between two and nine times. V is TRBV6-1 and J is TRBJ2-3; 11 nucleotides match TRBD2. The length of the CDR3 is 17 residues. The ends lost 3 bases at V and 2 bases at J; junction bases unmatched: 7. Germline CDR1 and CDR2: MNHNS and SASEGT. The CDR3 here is CASSESTSGVLTDTQYF. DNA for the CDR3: TGTGCCAGCAGTGAGTCGACTAGCGGGGTACTCACAGATACGCAGTATTTT.

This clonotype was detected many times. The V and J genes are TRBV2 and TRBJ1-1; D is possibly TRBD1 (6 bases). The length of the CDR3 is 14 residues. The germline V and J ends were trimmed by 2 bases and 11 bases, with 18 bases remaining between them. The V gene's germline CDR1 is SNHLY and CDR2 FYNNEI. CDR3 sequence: CASSETAGGGRAFF. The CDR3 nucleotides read TGTGCCAGCAGTGAAACGGCCGGGGGCGGAAGGGCTTTCTTT.

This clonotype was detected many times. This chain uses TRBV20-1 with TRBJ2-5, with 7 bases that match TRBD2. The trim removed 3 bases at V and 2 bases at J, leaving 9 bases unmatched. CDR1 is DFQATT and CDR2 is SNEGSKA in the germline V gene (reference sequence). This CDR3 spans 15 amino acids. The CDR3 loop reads CSASPGGGPQETQYF. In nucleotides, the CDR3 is TGCAGTGCTAGCCCCGGGGGAGGGCCTCAAGAGACCCAGTACTTC.

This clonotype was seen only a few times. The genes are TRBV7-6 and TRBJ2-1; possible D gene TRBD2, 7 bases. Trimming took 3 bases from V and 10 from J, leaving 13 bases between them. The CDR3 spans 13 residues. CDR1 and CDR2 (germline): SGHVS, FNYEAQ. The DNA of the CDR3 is TGTGCCAGCAGCTTGGGGGGGCGAAGGGAGCAGTTCTTC. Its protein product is CASSLGGRREQFF.

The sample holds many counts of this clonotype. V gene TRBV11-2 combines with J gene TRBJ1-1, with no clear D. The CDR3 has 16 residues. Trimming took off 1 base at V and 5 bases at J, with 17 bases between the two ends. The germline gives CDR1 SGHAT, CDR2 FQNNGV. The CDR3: CASSLASTGLTTEAFF. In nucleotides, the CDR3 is TGTGCCAGCAGCTTAGCGTCTACTGGCCTTACGACTGAAGCTTTCTTT. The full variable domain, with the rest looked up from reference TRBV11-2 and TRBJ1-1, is EAGVAQSPRYKIIEKRQSVAFWCNPISGHATLYWYQQILGQGPKLLIQFQNNGVVDDSQLPKDRFSAERLKGVDSTLKIQPAKLEDSAVYLCASSLASTGLTTEAFFGQGTRLTVV.

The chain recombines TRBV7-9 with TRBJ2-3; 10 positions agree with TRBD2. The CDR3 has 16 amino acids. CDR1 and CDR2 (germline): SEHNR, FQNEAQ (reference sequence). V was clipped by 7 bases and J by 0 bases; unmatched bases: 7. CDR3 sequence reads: CASTRTSGISTDTQYF. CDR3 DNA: TGTGCCAGCACCCGGACTAGCGGTATAAGCACAGATACGCAGTATTTT.

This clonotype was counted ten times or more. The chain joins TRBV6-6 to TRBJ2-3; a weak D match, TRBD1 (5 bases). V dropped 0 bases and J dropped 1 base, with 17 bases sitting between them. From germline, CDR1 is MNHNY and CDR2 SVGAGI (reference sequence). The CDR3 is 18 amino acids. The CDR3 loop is CASSYSIVGQGGTDTQYF. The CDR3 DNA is TGTGCCAGCAGTTACTCGATCGTAGGGCAGGGTGGCACAGATACGCAGTATTTT.

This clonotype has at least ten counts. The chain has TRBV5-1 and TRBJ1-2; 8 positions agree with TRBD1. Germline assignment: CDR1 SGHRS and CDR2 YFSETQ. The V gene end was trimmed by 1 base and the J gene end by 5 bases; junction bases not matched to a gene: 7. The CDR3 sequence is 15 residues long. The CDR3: CASSLTGTGPYGYTF. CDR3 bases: TGCGCCAGCAGCTTGACCGGGACAGGACCTTATGGCTACACCTTC.

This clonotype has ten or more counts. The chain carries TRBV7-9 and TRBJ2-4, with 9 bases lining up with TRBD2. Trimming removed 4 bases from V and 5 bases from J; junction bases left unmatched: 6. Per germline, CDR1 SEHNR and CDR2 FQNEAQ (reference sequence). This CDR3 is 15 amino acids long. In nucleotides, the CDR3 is TGTGCCAGCAGCTGGCAGACTAGCGGAGAAAACATTCAGTACTTC. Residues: CASSWQTSGENIQYF. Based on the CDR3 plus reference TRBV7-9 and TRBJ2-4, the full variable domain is DTGVSQNPRHKITKRGQNVTFRCDPISEHNRLYWYRQTLGQGPEFLTYFQNEAQLEKSRLLSDRFSAERPKGSFSTLEIQRTEQGDSAMYLCASSWQTSGENIQYFGAGTRLSVL.

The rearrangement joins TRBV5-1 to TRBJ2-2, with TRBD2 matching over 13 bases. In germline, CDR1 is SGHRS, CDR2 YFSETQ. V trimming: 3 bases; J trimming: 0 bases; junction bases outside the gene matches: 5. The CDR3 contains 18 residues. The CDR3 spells CASSYSGTSGANTGELFF. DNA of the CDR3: TGCGCCAGCAGCTATTCCGGGACTAGCGGGGCGAACACCGGGGAGCTGTTTTTT.

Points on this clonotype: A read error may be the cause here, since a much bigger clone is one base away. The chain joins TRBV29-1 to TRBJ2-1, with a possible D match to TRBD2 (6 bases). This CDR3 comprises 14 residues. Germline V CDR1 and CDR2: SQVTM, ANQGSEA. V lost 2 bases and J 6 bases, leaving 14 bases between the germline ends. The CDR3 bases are TGCAGCGTTGAACACCGGACTATCTGCAATGAGCAGTTCTTC. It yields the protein CSVEHRTICNEQFF.

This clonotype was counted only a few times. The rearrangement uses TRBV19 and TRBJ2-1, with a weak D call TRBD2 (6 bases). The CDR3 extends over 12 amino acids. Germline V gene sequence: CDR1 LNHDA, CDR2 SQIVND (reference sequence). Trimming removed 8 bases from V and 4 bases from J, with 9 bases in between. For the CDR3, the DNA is TGTGCCAGTCAGGAGGGGTACAATGAGCAGTTCTTC. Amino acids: CASQEGYNEQFF.

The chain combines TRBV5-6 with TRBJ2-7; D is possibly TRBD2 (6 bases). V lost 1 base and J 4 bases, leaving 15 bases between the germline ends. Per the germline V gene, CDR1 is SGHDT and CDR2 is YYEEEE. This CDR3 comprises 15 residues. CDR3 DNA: TGTGCCAGCAGCTTGACCCGGGACGGGACTTACGAGCAGTACTTC. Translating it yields CASSLTRDGTYEQYF.

CDR3 bases: TGCAGCGTTGGTCCTATTCTCTACAATGAGCAGTTCTTC. Translated, it gives CSVGPILYNEQFF. The rearrangement joins TRBV29-1 to TRBJ2-1, with no clear D. This CDR3 comprises 13 residues. Germline V gene lookup returns CDR1 SQVTM and CDR2 ANQGSEA. V shed 4 bases and J shed 3 bases, with 10 bases lying between them.

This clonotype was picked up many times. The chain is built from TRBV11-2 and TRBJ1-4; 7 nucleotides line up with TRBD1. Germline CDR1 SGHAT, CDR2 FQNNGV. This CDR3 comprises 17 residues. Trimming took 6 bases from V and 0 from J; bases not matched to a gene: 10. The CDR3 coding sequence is TGTGCCAGCAGGAAACGGGACAGTTTAGCAACTAATGAAAAACTGTTTTTT. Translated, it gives CASRKRDSLATNEKLFF.

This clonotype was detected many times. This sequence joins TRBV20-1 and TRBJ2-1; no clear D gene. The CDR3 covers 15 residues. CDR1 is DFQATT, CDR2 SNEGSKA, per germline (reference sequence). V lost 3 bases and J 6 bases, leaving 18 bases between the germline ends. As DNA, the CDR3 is TGCAGTGCTAGCCCCCTGACGGCACTATCCAATGAGCAGTTCTTC. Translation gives CSASPLTALSNEQFF.

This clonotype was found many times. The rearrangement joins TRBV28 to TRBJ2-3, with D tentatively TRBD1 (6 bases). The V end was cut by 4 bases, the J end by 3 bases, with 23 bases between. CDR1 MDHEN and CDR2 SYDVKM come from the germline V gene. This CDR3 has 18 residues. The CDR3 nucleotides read TGTGCCAGCAGTTCCCGGGACAATCCGGGACCGCTGACAGATACGCAGTATTTT. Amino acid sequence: CASSSRDNPGPLTDTQYF.